These 27 T cell receptor beta chains were all obtained from the same sample, sequenced in a study of blood T cell repertoires in COVID-19. Profiling relied on immunoSEQ multiplex PCR, and the TCRdb table lists in-frame clones only, not all of them. In the table there are 270,000 or so clones, nearly 85% of which are singletons. The material sequenced was peripheral blood. These receptors were collected from a human donor in a cohort sampled during active COVID-19.

V usage is TRBV6-5 and J usage is TRBJ1-4, with TRBD1 matching over 7 bases. The CDR3 is 15 residues long. The V segment lost 2 bases and the J segment 8 bases; nucleotides outside the gene matches: 8. Germline CDR1 reads MNHEY; CDR2 reads SVGAGI. The CDR3, as DNA: TGTGCCAGCAGTTACGGCGGGACCAGGGGGGAAAAACTGTTTTTT. Protein product: CASSYGGTRGEKLFF.

This chain connects TRBV4-2 to TRBJ1-3; TRBD1 agrees at 9 bases. This CDR3 spans 18 amino acids. CDR1 and CDR2 (germline): LGHNA, YNFKEQ. J gave up 4 bases and V 0 bases, and 10 bases lay outside the gene matches. The DNA of the CDR3 is TGTGCCAGCAGCCAAGACCCTTACCCACAGGGGGCCGGAAACACCATATATTTT. It specifies CASSQDPYPQGAGNTIYF.

The CDR3 protein is CASSYSWGVDTEAFF. The DNA for the CDR3 is TGTGCCAGCAGTTACAGTTGGGGGGTAGACACTGAAGCTTTCTTT. The V gene is TRBV6-5, the J gene TRBJ1-1, with a weak D call TRBD1 (5 bases). The CDR3 consists of 15 residues. Germline V lookup: CDR1 MNHEY, CDR2 SVGAGI. The V gene lost 2 bases and the J gene lost 3 bases, with 13 bases spanning the gap.

This clone was found once. The gene calls are TRBV7-2 and TRBJ1-4; D possibly corresponds to TRBD1 (6 bases). Trimming removed 5 bases from V and 8 bases from J, with 21 bases in between. The CDR3 sequence is 16 residues long. Germline loops: CDR1 SGHTA, CDR2 FQGNSA. CDR3 DNA: TGTGCCAGCAGCGGTAATAGGGCAGGGGAGCGGGAAAAACTGTTTTTT. Its translation is CASSGNRAGEREKLFF.

This rearrangement joins TRBV9 to TRBJ2-2, with D maybe TRBD2 (5 bases). This CDR3 spans 15 amino acids. Trimming shortened V by 0 bases and J by 5 bases, and 11 bases separated the two germline ends. Germline assignment: CDR1 SGDLS and CDR2 YYNGEE. In DNA, the CDR3 is TGTGCCAGCAGCGTAGTGGCGTCGGGAACCGGGGAGCTGTTTTTT. It translates to CASSVVASGTGELFF.

CDR3 region: CASRTGAGNTIYF. The CDR3 DNA follows: TGTGCCAGCCGGACAGGGGCTGGAAACACCATATATTTT. This rearrangement joins TRBV7-9 to TRBJ1-3, with 9 bases aligning to TRBD1. Germline loops: CDR1 SEHNR, CDR2 FQNEAQ (reference sequence). After removal of 8 bases from V and 2 bases from J, the junction contained 1 base not matched to a gene. This CDR3 comprises 13 residues.

This clone was seen once. V is TRBV2 and J is TRBJ1-4, with D possibly matching TRBD1 (6 bases). Germline assignment: CDR1 SNHLY and CDR2 FYNNEI. The CDR3 is 13 residues long. V lost 9 bases and J lost 8, with 16 bases in between. This CDR3 reads CARDSPAREKLFF. In DNA, the CDR3 is TGTGCCAGGGACAGCCCGGCGAGGGAAAAACTGTTTTTT.

This clone was found once. The rearrangement joins TRBV24-1 to TRBJ2-3; 9 bases align to TRBD1. This CDR3 is built from 16 residues. The germline CDR1 and CDR2 sequences are KGHDR and SFDVKD. The V and J ends lost 4 bases and 4 bases, in that order; junction bases with no gene match: 8. The chain's CDR3 is CATSDPGQGSSDTQYF. DNA for the CDR3: TGTGCCACCAGTGACCCGGGACAGGGCAGTTCAGATACGCAGTATTTT.

V usage is TRBV29-1 and J usage is TRBJ1-3, with 8 bases matching TRBD1. The V and J ends lost 3 bases and 7 bases, in that order; junction bases with no gene match: 8. This CDR3 has 14 amino acids. CDR1 and CDR2 (germline): SQVTM, ANQGSEA. For the CDR3, the DNA is TGCAGCGTTGATCCGGACAGGGCTTCGAACACCATATATTTT. Translated: CSVDPDRASNTIYF.

The chain combines TRBV10-3 with TRBJ1-2, with 10 bases lining up with TRBD1. This CDR3 comprises 15 residues. V dropped 2 bases and J dropped 6; count of bases not matched to a gene: 6. The germline V gene encodes CDR1 ENHRY and CDR2 SYGVKD. The CDR3 is CAISERDRGMDGYTF. CDR3 sequence (DNA): TGTGCCATCAGTGAGCGGGACAGGGGAATGGATGGCTACACCTTC.

The V call is TRBV5-1, the J call TRBJ1-1; D possibly corresponds to TRBD1 (6 bases). Trimming cost V 4 bases and J 5 bases, with 21 bases left between them. CDR1 SGHRS and CDR2 YFSETQ come from the germline V gene. This CDR3 is built from 16 residues. CDR3 DNA: TGCGCCAGCAGCGCAAGACAGTCCTCCCAGGGGACTGAAGCTTTCTTT. Translating it yields CASSARQSSQGTEAFF.

V and J are TRBV9 and TRBJ1-2, with D perhaps TRBD1 (6 bases). Germline V gene data show CDR1 as SGDLS and CDR2 as YYNGEE. The CDR3 spans 15 residues. The germline V and J ends were trimmed by 1 base and 8 bases, with 18 bases remaining between them. For the CDR3, the DNA is TGTGCCAGCAGCGTACAGGGGATGTCCAATGGAGGCTACACCTTC. Translating it yields CASSVQGMSNGGYTF.

The chain has TRBV6-5 and TRBJ1-3, with D possibly matching TRBD1 (6 bases). The length of the CDR3 is 14 residues. The V gene lost 6 bases and the J gene lost 3 bases, with 12 bases spanning the gap. The germline gives CDR1 MNHEY, CDR2 SVGAGI. The CDR3: CASRAQGSGNTIYF. The CDR3 region has the DNA TGTGCCAGCAGGGCGCAGGGGAGTGGAAACACCATATATTTT.

This chain links TRBV2 with TRBJ2-1; D is possibly TRBD1 (6 bases). Germline CDR1 and CDR2: SNHLY and FYNNEI. With 6 bases removed from V and 6 bases from J, the gap between germline ends came to 21 bases. This CDR3 contains 16 residues. CDR3 in amino acids: CASRDNTGTPPNEQFF. CDR3 in DNA: TGTGCCAGCAGGGACAATACAGGGACGCCCCCCAATGAGCAGTTCTTC.

The chain joins TRBV7-8 to TRBJ2-3; TRBD2 agrees at 14 bases. With V trimmed by 1 base and J by 9 bases, 15 bases remained unmatched. This CDR3 is 19 amino acids long. Germline lookup yields CDR1 SGHVS and CDR2 FQNEAQ. The CDR3 reads CASSLGPTGLAGVTGTQYF. CDR3 coding DNA: TGTGCCAGCAGCTTAGGGCCCACGGGACTAGCGGGAGTAACTGGGACGCAGTATTTT. The variable domain in full, completed from reference TRBV7-8 and TRBJ2-3, reads GAGVSQSPRYKVAKRGQDVALRCDPISGHVSLFWYQQALGQGPEFLTYFQNEAQLDKSGLPSDRFFAERPEGSVSTLKIQRTQQEDSAVYLCASSLGPTGLAGVTGTQYFGPGTRLTVL.

V gene TRBV19 combines with J gene TRBJ2-7; TRBD1 might be the D (5 bases). V shed 6 bases and J shed 0 bases, with 12 bases lying between them. The CDR3 has 14 amino acids. Germline-derived CDR1 and CDR2 are LNHDA and SQIVND (reference sequence). This chain's CDR3 is CASSRQQSSYEQYF. CDR3 DNA sequence: TGTGCCAGTAGCCGACAGCAAAGCTCCTACGAGCAGTACTTC.

The chain recombines TRBV6-1 with TRBJ1-2, with 11 bases that match TRBD1. The CDR3 consists of 18 residues. Germline CDR1 reads MNHNS; CDR2 reads SASEGT. The J segment lost 5 bases and the V segment lost 2 bases, leaving 13 bases of the junction unmatched. The DNA for the CDR3 is TGTGCCAGCAGTGAAATCCGGTTGGGACAGGGGGTTTGGTATGGCTACACCTTC. Translated: CASSEIRLGQGVWYGYTF.

The chain is built from TRBV6-2 or TRBV6-3 and TRBJ1-2; weak D call: TRBD1 (6 bases). This CDR3 region has 15 residues. Germline assignment: CDR1 MNHEY and CDR2 SVGEGT. V gave up 4 bases and J gave up 8 bases, with 20 bases separating them. The CDR3 region has the DNA TGTGCCAGCAGTTCGACTCTGGGGGCGAGAAGCGGCTACACCTTC. Translated, it gives CASSSTLGARSGYTF.

This clone has a handful of counts. The chain joins TRBV10-2 to TRBJ2-3; no clear D gene. V gave up 10 bases and J gave up 0 bases, with 14 bases separating them. Germline CDR1 reads WSHSY; CDR2 reads SAAADI. The CDR3 is 14 residues long. Here the CDR3 DNA reads TGCGCCACTCAGGCCTCCCCGAGCACAGATACGCAGTATTTT. Its protein is CATQASPSTDTQYF.

The gene calls are TRBV4-3 and TRBJ2-1; TRBD1 is a possible D gene (6 bases). CDR1 and CDR2 (germline): LGHNA, YSLEER. The CDR3 is 15 amino acids. The V end lost 1 base, the J end lost 3 bases, and 10 bases lay between the germline ends. This CDR3 reads CASSQARGLYNEQFF. In nucleotides, the CDR3 is TGCGCCAGCAGCCAAGCCAGGGGCCTCTACAATGAGCAGTTCTTC.

This clone came up once. The chain carries TRBV6-5 and TRBJ2-7, with 11 bases matching TRBD2. V trimming: 6 bases; J trimming: 2 bases; junction bases outside the gene matches: 3. CDR1 MNHEY and CDR2 SVGAGI come from the germline V gene. The CDR3 runs to 14 residues. CDR3 residues: CASSRLAGTYEQYF. The DNA of the CDR3 is TGTGCCAGCAGCAGACTAGCGGGAACCTACGAGCAGTACTTC.

This clone was seen more than once but under ten times. The rearrangement joins TRBV7-3 to TRBJ1-6, with D hard to call. Germline V gene data show CDR1 as SGHTA and CDR2 as FQGTGA. Trimming removed 2 bases at V and 12 bases at J, with 8 bases between. This CDR3 has 12 residues. CDR3 in DNA: TGTGCCAGCAGCTTACCAAACGGACCCCTCCACTTT. Protein: CASSLPNGPLHF.

The chain carries TRBV5-5 and TRBJ1-1, with 9 bases fitting TRBD1. The CDR3 loop spans 15 amino acids. Germline V lookup: CDR1 SGHKS, CDR2 YYEKEE (reference sequence). Losses at the gene ends were 4 bases for V and 4 bases for J; bases not matched to a gene: 8. The CDR3 loop is CASSTRQGGGTEAFF. CDR3 in DNA: TGTGCCAGCAGCACCCGACAGGGGGGCGGCACTGAAGCTTTCTTT.

This clone has only a few counts. This rearrangement joins TRBV27 to TRBJ2-7; TRBD1 might be the D (6 bases). V lost 2 bases and J lost 7, with 18 bases in between. Germline V lookup: CDR1 MNHEY, CDR2 SMNVEV (reference sequence). The CDR3 consists of 15 residues. The CDR3 nucleotides are TGTGCCAGCAGTTTAGAGGCAGGGGTGGTCTTTGAGCAGTACTTC. This codes for CASSLEAGVVFEQYF.

In this sample, this clone turned up once. This chain links TRBV24-1 with TRBJ2-3; perhaps TRBD2 as D (6 bases). V was trimmed by 7 bases and J by 1 base, leaving 8 bases between them. CDR1 and CDR2 from the germline V gene are KGHDR and SFDVKD. This CDR3 contains 13 residues. The CDR3 sequence is CATRGGGTDTQYF. CDR3 nucleotides: TGTGCCACCAGGGGCGGGGGCACAGATACGCAGTATTTT.

The chain recombines TRBV6-6 with TRBJ1-1, with D unclear. The ends were cut back, 2 bases at V and 0 bases at J, with 7 bases in the middle. The CDR3 spans 14 residues. Germline CDR1 reads MNHNY; CDR2 reads SVGAGI (reference sequence). The CDR3 DNA reads TGTGCCAGCAGTTACGAGGGTTTGAACACTGAAGCTTTCTTT. Translated, it gives CASSYEGLNTEAFF.

The rearrangement joins TRBV5-6 to TRBJ1-2, with 8 nucleotides matching TRBD1. The length of the CDR3 is 12 residues. With 7 bases clipped from V and 8 bases from J, the junction kept 7 bases outside the gene matches. CDR1 is SGHDT and CDR2 is YYEEEE in the germline V gene. The CDR3 protein is CASDDRGRGYTF. The DNA for the CDR3 is TGTGCCAGCGACGACAGGGGACGAGGCTACACCTTC.